The present T cell receptor (beta chain) was sequenced within a study of Tregs in tolerant kidney transplant recipients. Remarks on this clone: The conserved phenylalanine or tryptophan is not found at the CDR3 terminus, so this likely reflects a read error. Because the CDR3's place on the DNA is in doubt, the DNA is left out and the CDR3 is given as listed by TCRdb.

Ends included, the CDR3 has 12 residues. CDR1 is MDHEN, CDR2 SYDVKM, per germline. Sequencing was performed with immunoSEQ multiplex PCR; in TCRdb, only in-frame clones are kept and a portion is missing. Among 100,000 or so clones, 93% were seen once, and the ten largest hold about 1.5%. Mixed chimerism was transient after nonmyeloablative marrow transplants from related graft donors. Specimen: CD4+ T cells from blood (PBMCs), collected 12 months after the transplant. This chain uses TRBV28 with TRBJ1-6; TRBD1 is the table's D call, not checked against the DNA. The sequence was collected from a human patient who received a combined kidney and bone marrow transplant. The graft donor may account for some of the T cells. This CDR3 is CASSSAAGTRRV.